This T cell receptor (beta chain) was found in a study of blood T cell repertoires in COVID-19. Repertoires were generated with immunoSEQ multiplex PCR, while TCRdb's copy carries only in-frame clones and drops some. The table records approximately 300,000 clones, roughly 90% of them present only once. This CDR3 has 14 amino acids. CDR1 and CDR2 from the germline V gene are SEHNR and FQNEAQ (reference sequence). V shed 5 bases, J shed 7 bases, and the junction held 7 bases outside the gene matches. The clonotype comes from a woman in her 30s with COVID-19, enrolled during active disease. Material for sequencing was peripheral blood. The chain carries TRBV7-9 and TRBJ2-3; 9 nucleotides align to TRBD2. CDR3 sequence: CASSRRGGSNTQYF. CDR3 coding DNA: TGTGCCAGCAGCCGGCGGGGGGGTTCGAATACGCAGTATTTT.